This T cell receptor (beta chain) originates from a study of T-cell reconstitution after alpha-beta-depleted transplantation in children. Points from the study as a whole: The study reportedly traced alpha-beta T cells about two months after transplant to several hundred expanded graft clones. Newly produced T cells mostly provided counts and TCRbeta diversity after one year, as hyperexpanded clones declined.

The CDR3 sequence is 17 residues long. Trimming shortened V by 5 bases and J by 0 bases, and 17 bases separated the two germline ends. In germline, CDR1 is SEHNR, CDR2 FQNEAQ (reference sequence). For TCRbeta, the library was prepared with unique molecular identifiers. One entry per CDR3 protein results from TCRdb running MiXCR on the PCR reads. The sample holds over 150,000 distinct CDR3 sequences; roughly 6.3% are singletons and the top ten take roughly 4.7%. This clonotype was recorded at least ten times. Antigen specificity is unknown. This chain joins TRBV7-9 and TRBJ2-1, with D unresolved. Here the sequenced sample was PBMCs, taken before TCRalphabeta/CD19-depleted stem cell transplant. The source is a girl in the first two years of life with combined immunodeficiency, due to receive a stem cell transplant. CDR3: CASSPSVRWSSYNEQFF. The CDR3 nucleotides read TGTGCCAGCAGCCCCAGTGTTCGGTGGAGCTCCTACAATGAGCAGTTCTTC. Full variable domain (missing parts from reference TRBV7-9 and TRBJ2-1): DTGVSQNPRHKITKRGQNVTFRCDPISEHNRLYWYRQTLGQGPEFLTYFQNEAQLEKSRLLSDRFSAERPKGSFSTLEIQRTEQGDSAMYLCASSPSVRWSSYNEQFFGPGTRLTVL.